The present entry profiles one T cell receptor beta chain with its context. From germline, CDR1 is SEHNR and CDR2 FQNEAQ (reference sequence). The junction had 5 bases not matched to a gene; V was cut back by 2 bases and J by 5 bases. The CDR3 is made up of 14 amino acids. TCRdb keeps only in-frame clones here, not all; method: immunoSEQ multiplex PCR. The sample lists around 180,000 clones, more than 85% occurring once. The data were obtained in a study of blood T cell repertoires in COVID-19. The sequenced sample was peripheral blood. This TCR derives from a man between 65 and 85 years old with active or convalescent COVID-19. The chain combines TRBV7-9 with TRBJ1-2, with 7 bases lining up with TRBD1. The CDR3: CASSLNGQEYGYTF. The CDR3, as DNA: TGTGCCAGCAGCTTAAATGGACAGGAATATGGCTACACCTTC.